These 18 T cell receptor beta chains share one sample of origin, sequenced in a study of OX40 agonist ivuxolimab in advanced cancers. Measured with immunoSEQ multiplex PCR; TCRdb has only the in-frame clones, and not every one. Among 70,000 to 80,000 clones listed, around 89% were seen once. The sample was CD4+ or CD8+ T cells sorted from blood, taken in a trial of the OX40 agonist ivuxolimab. Receptor source: an adult with an advanced solid tumor such as melanoma, head and neck, liver or kidney cancer.

The V and J genes are TRBV5-6 and TRBJ1-4; D remains unclear. Deletions cut 3 bases from V and 8 bases from J, with 14 bases between. CDR1 SGHDT and CDR2 YYEEEE come from the germline V gene. The CDR3 loop spans 14 amino acids. The CDR3 DNA sequence: TGTGCCAGCAGCTCCGAGGGTATAGGCGAAAAACTGTTTTTT. Translated, it gives CASSSEGIGEKLFF.

V is TRBV10-1 and J is TRBJ2-3, with D maybe TRBD1 (5 bases). V was cut by 2 bases and J by 3 bases, with 12 bases left in between. The CDR3 runs to 15 residues. CDR1 and CDR2 from the germline V gene are WNHNN and SYGVQD (reference sequence). This CDR3 is CASSENAAGTDTQYF. CDR3 bases: TGCGCCAGCAGTGAGAACGCGGCAGGGACAGATACGCAGTATTTT.

The V call is TRBV18, the J call TRBJ1-2; D is ambiguous. CDR3 length: 14 amino acids. Germline V CDR1 and CDR2: KGHSH, LQKENI. With 3 bases removed from V and 6 bases from J, the gap between germline ends came to 14 bases. The CDR3 here is CASSPTSSENGYTF. The DNA of the CDR3 is TGTGCCAGCTCACCTACTAGTTCAGAGAATGGCTACACCTTC.

V and J are TRBV19 and TRBJ2-7; TRBD2 aligns across 10 bases. The CDR3 totals 15 residues. The germline CDR1 and CDR2 sequences are LNHDA and SQIVND (reference sequence). V trimming: 7 bases; J trimming: 4 bases; junction bases outside the gene matches: 10. The CDR3 is CASTKTDSGGYEQYF. The CDR3 coding sequence is TGTGCCAGTACCAAAACCGATAGCGGGGGGTACGAGCAGTACTTC. Full variable domain (outside the CDR3, taken from reference TRBV19 and TRBJ2-7): DGGITQSPKYLFRKEGQNVTLSCEQNLNHDAMYWYRQDPGQGLRLIYYSQIVNDFQKGDIAEGYSVSREKKESFPLTVTSAQKNPTAFYLCASTKTDSGGYEQYFGPGTRLTVT.

The V and J genes are TRBV5-1 and TRBJ1-4; 8 nucleotides line up with TRBD1. The CDR3 is made up of 15 amino acids. Losses at the gene ends were 4 bases for V and 8 bases for J; bases not matched to a gene: 10. The V gene's germline CDR1 is SGHRS and CDR2 YFSETQ. For the CDR3, the DNA is TGCGCCAGCAGCAGCACAGGGGGAGAAGGGGAAAAACTGTTTTTT. This translates into CASSSTGGEGEKLFF.

The chain has TRBV6-1 and TRBJ1-4; 7 nucleotides match TRBD1. Trimming took 2 bases from V and 8 from J; bases not matched to a gene: 11. Germline V gene data show CDR1 as MNHNS and CDR2 as SASEGT. The CDR3 contains 16 residues. CDR3 amino acids: CASSELQGGGPEKLFF. DNA of the CDR3: TGTGCCAGCAGTGAACTCCAGGGGGGTGGTCCGGAAAAACTGTTTTTT.

This chain uses TRBV5-1 with TRBJ2-7, with D hard to call. Trimming stripped 4 bases from V and 3 bases from J, with 8 bases between. Germline CDR1 is SGHRS and CDR2 is YFSETQ. The CDR3 totals 12 residues. CDR3 in amino acids: CASSPDGYEQYF. As DNA, the CDR3 is TGCGCCAGCAGCCCGGACGGCTACGAGCAGTACTTC.

The rearrangement uses TRBV5-4 and TRBJ2-5; 7 bases agree with TRBD2. Matching the DNA end better, TRBJ2-7 makes the J call doubtful. The CDR3 is 14 residues long. The germline V gene has CDR1 SGHNT and CDR2 YYREEE (reference sequence). The CDR3 sequence: CASSNRDYSYEQYF. The DNA of the CDR3 is TGTGCCAGCAGCAACCGGGACTACTCCTACGAGCAGTACTTC.

The CDR3 loop reads CASSPTGGTDTQYF. The CDR3 coding sequence is TGTGCCAGCAGTCCGACAGGGGGCACAGATACGCAGTATTTT. This chain uses TRBV6-6 with TRBJ2-3; TRBD1 agrees at 8 bases. CDR3 length equals 14 residues. The V gene end was trimmed by 5 bases and the J gene end by 1 base; junction bases not matched to a gene: 2. CDR1 is MNHNY and CDR2 is SVGAGI in the germline V gene (reference sequence).

The genes are TRBV10-3 and TRBJ1-3; tentative D call: TRBD1 (5 bases). Trimming cost V 3 bases and J 4 bases, with 22 bases left between them. Germline loops: CDR1 ENHRY, CDR2 SYGVKD. The CDR3 totals 18 residues. The CDR3 DNA reads TGTGCCATCAGTGACCACCACCAGGGCTCCCTTGGGGGAAACACCATATATTTT. It translates to CAISDHHQGSLGGNTIYF.

The rearrangement links TRBV29-1 to TRBJ1-1; 7 bases align to TRBD1. The V and J ends lost 6 bases and 0 bases, in that order; junction bases with no gene match: 7. This CDR3 is built from 14 residues. Germline lookup yields CDR1 SQVTM and CDR2 ANQGSEA. CDR3 loop: CSVLRDSLNTEAFF. The CDR3 nucleotides read TGCAGCGTCCTCCGGGACAGCTTGAACACTGAAGCTTTCTTT. The full variable domain, rest sourced from reference TRBV29-1 and TRBJ1-1, is SAVISQKPSRDICQRGTSLTIQCQVDSQVTMMFWYRQQPGQSLTLIATANQGSEATYESGFVIDKFPISRPNLTFSTLTVSNMSPEDSSIYLCSVLRDSLNTEAFFGQGTRLTVV.

This chain uses TRBV6-1 with TRBJ2-7, with D maybe TRBD1 (5 bases). Germline V gene lookup returns CDR1 MNHNS and CDR2 SASEGT. The ends were cut back, 0 bases at V and 3 bases at J, with 12 bases in the middle. CDR3 length equals 15 residues. The CDR3 sequence: CASSEAFQTVYEQYF. CDR3 nucleotide sequence: TGTGCCAGCAGTGAAGCCTTCCAGACAGTCTACGAGCAGTACTTC.

This rearrangement joins TRBV11-2 to TRBJ1-1; 8 bases align to TRBD1. The CDR3 spans 15 residues. Germline CDR1 SGHAT, CDR2 FQNNGV. Germline trimming cut 5 bases from V and 13 bases from J; bases unmatched to any gene: 18. This CDR3 reads CASSLGGQGAIGVFF. The DNA of the CDR3 is TGTGCCAGCAGCCTGGGGGGGCAGGGGGCGATAGGCGTTTTCTTT.

The chain combines TRBV6-5 with TRBJ2-7; 9 bases are a match to TRBD1. Germline assignment: CDR1 MNHEY and CDR2 SVGAGI. The CDR3 length is 15 residues. J gave up 2 bases and V 6 bases, and 8 bases lay outside the gene matches. CDR3 amino acids: CASRRDRESTYEQYF. The DNA of the CDR3 is TGTGCCAGCAGGAGGGACAGGGAATCAACCTACGAGCAGTACTTC.

The rearrangement joins TRBV10-3 to TRBJ2-2; D is ambiguous. CDR1 is ENHRY and CDR2 is SYGVKD in the germline V gene. The CDR3 spans 13 residues. V lost 3 bases to trimming and J lost 2 bases, with 4 bases between them. CDR3 sequence reads: CAISDRNTGELFF. The CDR3 nucleotides are TGTGCCATCAGTGACCGCAACACCGGGGAGCTGTTTTTT.

This clone has just one count. The chain has TRBV6-1 and TRBJ2-5, with 10 bases identical to TRBD2. After removal of 7 bases from V and 2 bases from J, the junction contained 1 base not matched to a gene. Germline lookup yields CDR1 MNHNS and CDR2 SASEGT. CDR3 size: 13 residues. The CDR3 DNA reads as TGTGCCAGCATACTAGCGGGGCAAGAGACCCAGTACTTC. Amino acid sequence: CASILAGQETQYF.

The genes are TRBV4-3 and TRBJ1-5; D possibly corresponds to TRBD1 (6 bases). The CDR3 runs to 15 residues. Trimming cost V 5 bases and J 3 bases, with 14 bases left between them. Germline assignment: CDR1 LGHNA and CDR2 YSLEER. The CDR3 loop is CASSLSAGANQPQHF. CDR3 DNA sequence: TGCGCCAGCAGCTTGAGTGCAGGGGCCAATCAGCCCCAGCATTTT.

The chain couples TRBV5-1 to TRBJ2-5, with 8 bases aligning to TRBD1. Per the germline V gene, CDR1 is SGHRS and CDR2 is YFSETQ. The CDR3 runs 15 residues. The V and J ends lost 3 bases and 3 bases, in that order; junction bases with no gene match: 7. The CDR3 reads CASSSRTGPEETQYF. The CDR3 DNA reads TGCGCCAGCAGCTCAAGGACAGGGCCCGAAGAGACCCAGTACTTC.